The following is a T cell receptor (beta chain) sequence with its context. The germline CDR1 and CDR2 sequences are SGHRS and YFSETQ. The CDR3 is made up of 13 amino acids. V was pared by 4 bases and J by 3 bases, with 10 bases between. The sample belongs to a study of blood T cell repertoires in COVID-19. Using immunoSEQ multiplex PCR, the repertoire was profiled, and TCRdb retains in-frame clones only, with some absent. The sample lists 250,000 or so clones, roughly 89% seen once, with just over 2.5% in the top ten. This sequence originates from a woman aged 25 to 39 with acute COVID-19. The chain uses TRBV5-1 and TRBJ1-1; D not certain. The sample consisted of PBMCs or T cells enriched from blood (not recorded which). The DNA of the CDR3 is TGCGCCAGCAGCCCACATCCTGACACTGAAGCTTTCTTT. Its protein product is CASSPHPDTEAFF.